Below are 25 T cell receptor beta chains sequenced from a single sample in a study of cytomegalovirus exposure and HLA in healthy donors (dated by TCRdb to 2016 to 2017). Receptors were amplified or captured by the immunoSEQ multiplex PCR assay. For the multiplex PCR, a mixture combining 60 forward primers for TCR Vbeta segments and 13 reverse primers for TCR Jbeta segments was used. As stored in TCRdb, this immuneACCESS dataset retains in-frame rearrangements with V and J assigned. A fraction of the clones does not appear; measured against another copy, unresolved V genes explain less than half of the discrepancy, and the remainder lacks a known reason. The sample table gives 200,000 to 250,000 clones. Clones ranked in the top ten supply over 0.75% of the sample. Sample: PBMCs. These TCRs come from a woman aged 25 to 39 in good health and CMV-seropositive.

The gene calls are TRBV5-1 and TRBJ1-1; maybe TRBD1 (6 bases). Per germline, CDR1 SGHRS and CDR2 YFSETQ. CDR3 length: 16 residues. With 4 bases removed from V and 5 bases from J, the gap between germline ends came to 21 bases. The CDR3 loop reads CASSHQPDRTGTEAFF. Here the CDR3 DNA reads TGCGCCAGCAGCCATCAGCCCGATCGTACAGGGACTGAAGCTTTCTTT.

The V call is TRBV5-6, the J call TRBJ2-3; TRBD1 aligns across 8 bases. Germline V CDR1 and CDR2: SGHDT, YYEEEE. V gave up 3 bases and J gave up 2 bases; unmatched junction bases: 5. There are 15 residues in the CDR3. Here the CDR3 DNA reads TGTGCCAGCAGCTCCCGGGACAGGTACACAGATACGCAGTATTTT. It codes for CASSSRDRYTDTQYF.

V is TRBV5-1 and J is TRBJ1-1; TRBD1 matches at 7 bases. CDR3 length equals 15 residues. Germline V gene data show CDR1 as SGHRS and CDR2 as YFSETQ. V shed 4 bases, J shed 1 base, and the junction held 7 bases outside the gene matches. CDR3 sequence reads: CASSHDDRANTEAFF. The CDR3 DNA reads TGCGCCAGCAGCCACGATGACAGGGCGAACACTGAAGCTTTCTTT.

The CDR3: CASSEHPTGPLHF. CDR3 coding DNA: TGCGCCAGCAGTGAACATCCTACAGGCCCCCTCCACTTT. The V gene is TRBV10-1, the J gene TRBJ1-6; D might be TRBD1 (5 bases). The CDR3 has 13 residues. From germline, CDR1 is WNHNN and CDR2 SYGVQD (reference sequence). Trimming cost V 3 bases and J 13 bases, with 13 bases left between them.

This chain links TRBV10-3 with TRBJ2-7, with TRBD1 identical over 10 bases. V lost 7 bases to trimming and J lost 5 bases; unmatched junction nucleotides: 5. The CDR3 contains 13 residues. Germline assignment: CDR1 ENHRY and CDR2 SYGVKD. For the CDR3, the DNA is TGTGCCATCAACACTGGACAGGGGGACGAGCAGTACTTC. Its translation: CAINTGQGDEQYF.

The chain combines TRBV19 with TRBJ2-1; 7 nucleotides align to TRBD2. CDR1 is LNHDA and CDR2 is SQIVND in the germline V gene (reference sequence). With V trimmed by 3 bases and J by 9 bases, 11 bases remained unmatched. This CDR3 region has 15 residues. This CDR3 is CASSIRREGRGEQFF. DNA of the CDR3: TGTGCCAGTAGTATTCGGAGGGAGGGCCGTGGTGAGCAGTTCTTC.

The rearrangement links TRBV5-1 to TRBJ2-1; 10 nucleotides match TRBD2. Germline values: CDR1 SGHRS, CDR2 YFSETQ. The junction had 8 bases not matched to a gene; V was cut back by 2 bases and J by 9 bases. This CDR3 spans 15 amino acids. The CDR3 DNA sequence: TGCGCCAGCAGCTTAGCGGGGGGGAGGCGTGCTGAGCAGTTCTTC. Its translation: CASSLAGGRRAEQFF.

The chain is built from TRBV5-4 and TRBJ1-3; 8 nucleotides match TRBD1. Germline V lookup: CDR1 SGHNT, CDR2 YYREEE (reference sequence). The CDR3 has 16 amino acids. Trimming at V came to 4 bases and at J to 1 base, leaving 7 bases not matched to a gene. The chain's CDR3 is CASSVDRVGSGNTIYF. For the CDR3, the DNA is TGTGCCAGCAGCGTGGACAGGGTGGGATCTGGAAACACCATATATTTT.

The chain couples TRBV10-2 to TRBJ1-5; the D gene is possibly TRBD1 (5 bases). The CDR3 totals 12 residues. CDR1 is WSHSY and CDR2 is SAAADI in the germline V gene. The V end was cut by 8 bases, the J end by 5 bases, with 10 bases between. This CDR3 is CASGQGDQPQHF. CDR3 bases: TGCGCCAGCGGGCAGGGCGATCAGCCCCAGCATTTT.

The V call is TRBV6-5, the J call TRBJ2-3; TRBD2 might be the D (5 bases). The CDR3 is 13 amino acids. Trimming removed 2 bases at V and 8 bases at J, with 11 bases between. CDR1 and CDR2 from the germline V gene are MNHEY and SVGAGI. This CDR3 reads CASSYGGGGTQYF. CDR3 coding DNA: TGTGCCAGCAGTTACGGAGGTGGAGGTACGCAGTATTTT.

The gene calls are TRBV5-1 and TRBJ2-1, with 7 bases identical to TRBD1. Unmatched junction bases numbered 3, after V lost 1 base and J lost 5 bases. Per the germline V gene, CDR1 is SGHRS and CDR2 is YFSETQ. The CDR3 extends over 14 amino acids. The DNA of the CDR3 is TGCGCCAGCAGCTTGACAGGGGAGAACAATGAGCAGTTCTTC. Translated: CASSLTGENNEQFF.

The V and J genes are TRBV10-1 and TRBJ2-5; D gene uncertain. CDR1 and CDR2 (germline): WNHNN, SYGVQD (reference sequence). This CDR3 spans 12 amino acids. V was pared by 3 bases and J by 9 bases, with 11 bases between. The CDR3 protein is CASSENGEAQYF. The DNA of the CDR3 is TGCGCCAGCAGTGAAAACGGCGAGGCCCAGTACTTC.

V usage is TRBV9 and J usage is TRBJ2-5; 7 nucleotides align to TRBD1. Unmatched junction bases numbered 8, after V lost 3 bases and J lost 3 bases. This CDR3 region has 15 residues. Germline V gene lookup returns CDR1 SGDLS and CDR2 YYNGEE. CDR3 sequence reads: CASSGGLQGKETQYF. The CDR3 bases are TGTGCCAGCAGCGGCGGGTTACAGGGGAAAGAGACCCAGTACTTC.

This chain joins TRBV27 and TRBJ2-7; possible D gene TRBD2, 6 bases. The CDR3 runs 16 residues. V was clipped by 6 bases and J by 2 bases, with 20 bases between them. Germline values: CDR1 MNHEY, CDR2 SMNVEV (reference sequence). The CDR3 DNA sequence: TGTGCCAGCAGGGTATTTGGCGGGAACCTACCCTACGAGCAGTACTTC. It encodes CASRVFGGNLPYEQYF.

This sequence joins TRBV5-4 and TRBJ2-2; D gene ambiguous. The CDR3 spans 14 residues. The V end was cut by 0 bases, the J end by 3 bases, with 6 bases between. CDR1 SGHNT and CDR2 YYREEE come from the germline V gene (reference sequence). CDR3 nucleotide sequence: TGTGCCAGCAGCTTGGATGAGGACACCGGGGAGCTGTTTTTT. As protein: CASSLDEDTGELFF.

The chain uses TRBV7-2 and TRBJ1-2; 7 nucleotides align to TRBD1. Germline values: CDR1 SGHTA, CDR2 FQGNSA. The CDR3 length is 17 residues. V was clipped by 1 base and J by 6 bases; unmatched bases: 14. The CDR3 bases are TGTGCCAGCAGCTTAGATGTGGGTCGAGGGGGCGCCCATGGCTACACCTTC. Translated, it gives CASSLDVGRGGAHGYTF.

The V gene is TRBV5-1, the J gene TRBJ1-2; TRBD1 matches 7 bases. The trim removed 0 bases at V and 6 bases at J, leaving 8 bases unmatched. Germline V CDR1 and CDR2: SGHRS, YFSETQ. The CDR3 is made up of 15 amino acids. CDR3 region: CASSLEGQSPNGYTF. In nucleotides, the CDR3 is TGCGCCAGCAGCTTGGAGGGACAGAGCCCTAATGGCTACACCTTC.

V usage is TRBV7-2 and J usage is TRBJ2-3, with D perhaps matching TRBD2 (6 bases). The V end was cut by 9 bases, the J end by 6 bases, with 19 bases between. Looked up from germline, CDR1 is SGHTA and CDR2 is FQGNSA. CDR3 length equals 14 residues. The CDR3 reads CASMGGGAADTQYF. The CDR3, as DNA: TGTGCCAGTATGGGGGGTGGGGCGGCCGATACGCAGTATTTT.

This rearrangement joins TRBV5-6 to TRBJ1-2, with D maybe TRBD1 (6 bases). This CDR3 contains 13 residues. Germline-derived CDR1 and CDR2 are SGHDT and YYEEEE. V was clipped by 0 bases and J by 5 bases, with 8 bases between them. In DNA form, the CDR3 reads TGTGCCAGCAGCTTGGACAGGGTTTATGGCTACACCTTC. It yields the protein CASSLDRVYGYTF.

The genes are TRBV21-1 and TRBJ2-3; the table gives TRBD1 as D, unverified against the DNA. TRBV21-1 is flagged as a pseudogene. The CDR3 loop spans 16 amino acids. The CDR3: CASSKETGYSTDTQYF. The CDR3 DNA follows: TGTGCCAGCAGCAAAGAAACAGGGTACAGCACAGATACGCAGTATTTT.

The CDR3 DNA is TGTGCCTGGAGTGTACTCGACAGAGAAACTGAAGCTTTCTTT. This encodes CAWSVLDRETEAFF. V gene TRBV30 combines with J gene TRBJ1-1, with a tentative D call TRBD1 (5 bases). This CDR3 has 14 amino acids. Trimming pared 0 bases from V and 5 bases from J, leaving 13 bases between. Germline CDR1 GTSNPN, CDR2 SVGIG (reference sequence).

This sequence joins TRBV5-1 and TRBJ1-1; 7 positions agree with TRBD1. There are 13 residues in the CDR3. The trim removed 3 bases at V and 7 bases at J, leaving 6 bases unmatched. Germline V gene data show CDR1 as SGHRS and CDR2 as YFSETQ. CDR3 DNA: TGCGCCAGCAGCTCGCCCGGGACAGATGAAGCTTTCTTT. It translates to CASSSPGTDEAFF.

The chain combines TRBV2 with TRBJ2-5; 7 bases are a match to TRBD2. J was trimmed by 0 bases and V by 2 bases; bases with no gene match: 6. The germline CDR1 and CDR2 sequences are SNHLY and FYNNEI. This CDR3 is built from 16 residues. The CDR3 region is CASSELAGVYQETQYF. The CDR3 DNA reads TGTGCCAGCAGTGAATTGGCGGGGGTGTACCAAGAGACCCAGTACTTC. Full variable domain (outside the CDR3, taken from reference TRBV2 and TRBJ2-5): EPEVTQTPSHQVTQMGQEVILRCVPISNHLYFYWYRQILGQKVEFLVSFYNNEISEKSEIFDDQFSVERPDGSNFTLKIRSTKLEDSAMYFCASSELAGVYQETQYFGPGTRLLVL.

CDR3 loop: CASSRLAGAHEQYF. The CDR3 nucleotides read TGTGCCAGCAGCCGACTAGCGGGAGCCCACGAGCAGTACTTC. V and J are TRBV25-1 and TRBJ2-7, with 12 bases lining up with TRBD2. V dropped 6 bases and J dropped 5; count of bases not matched to a gene: 5. CDR1 and CDR2 (germline): MGHDK, SYGVNS. CDR3 length: 14 residues.

V usage is TRBV2 and J usage is TRBJ1-1; D not certain. The CDR3 contains 15 residues. The ends were cut back, 5 bases at V and 1 base at J, with 14 bases in the middle. The germline V gene has CDR1 SNHLY and CDR2 FYNNEI. The CDR3 DNA sequence: TGTGCCAGCAGTCTGGCGGGGAGTCCGAACACTGAAGCTTTCTTT. Its protein is CASSLAGSPNTEAFF.